A selection of T cell receptor beta chains follows, all from one sample in a study of blood T cell repertoires in COVID-19. The method was immunoSEQ multiplex PCR; TCRdb's version includes in-frame clones alone and lacks a portion of them. The sample consists of 30,000 to 40,000 clones, 85% to 90% of them appearing once. Sequenced input: peripheral blood. All receptors derive from an older woman with active COVID-19. Each CDR3 is given with its conserved first and last residue. D genes are given only for firm matches.

V,D,J,length,CDR3,DNA
TRBV10-3,TRBD1,TRBJ2-2,17,CAISGTFGDSFSGELFF,TGTGCCATCAGCGGTACATTCGGGGACAGCTTCTCCGGGGAGCTGTTTTTT
TRBV19,TRBD1,TRBJ2-7,14,CASSKGQGFYEQYF,TGTGCCAGTAGTAAGGGACAGGGGTTCTACGAGCAGTACTTC
TRBV6-1,TRBD2,TRBJ2-5,22,CASSEFGSRRLAGGPRQETQYF,TGTGCCAGCAGTGAATTTGGTTCCCGAAGGCTAGCGGGGGGGCCGAGGCAAGAGACCCAGTACTTC
TRBV5-1,NA,TRBJ1-5,12,CASIISNQPQHF,TGCGCCAGCATAATAAGCAATCAGCCCCAGCATTTT
TRBV12-3/TRBV12-4,NA,TRBJ2-3,12,CASSRGTDTQYF,TGTGCCAGCAGTCGGGGCACAGATACGCAGTATTTT
TRBV11-2,TRBD1,TRBJ1-3,17,CASSPRTGTASGNTIYF,TGTGCCAGCAGCCCTCGGACAGGCACTGCCTCTGGAAACACCATATATTTT
TRBV6-1,TRBD1,TRBJ1-1,11,CASSETGTVFF,TGTGCCAGCAGTGAGACAGGGACGGTTTTCTTT
TRBV5-1,NA,TRBJ2-1,15,CASSPLPGTTNEQFF,TGCGCCAGCAGCCCCCTACCCGGGACAACAAATGAGCAGTTCTTC
TRBV7-8,TRBD2,TRBJ2-7,14,CASTRLAGTYEQYF,TGTGCCAGCACCCGACTAGCGGGAACCTACGAGCAGTACTTC
TRBV18,NA,TRBJ2-4,13,CASSPEGGNIQYF,TGTGCCAGCTCACCAGAGGGGGGGAACATTCAGTACTTC
TRBV19,NA,TRBJ2-1,11,CATSLFYEQFF,TGTGCCACGTCCTTATTTTATGAGCAGTTCTTC
TRBV7-9,TRBD2,TRBJ2-5,13,CASSLAGEGTQYF,TGTGCCAGCAGCTTAGCGGGGGAGGGGACCCAGTACTTC